The T cell receptor (beta chain) under discussion was sequenced for a study of blood T cells in healthy people across ages. The CDR3 contains 13 residues. Trimming removed 4 bases from V and 7 bases from J, with 13 bases in between. Germline-derived CDR1 and CDR2 are MNHNY and SVGAGI (reference sequence). Primed by a sample-barcoded 5' primer and a J-beta primer mix, a second PCR proceeded for 7 to 11 cycles. Via MiXCR, TCRdb re-called the 5' RACE reads, giving one row per CDR3 protein. The table records 1.5 million to 2 million distinct CDR3 sequences, 25% to 30% of them present only once. The sample consisted of blood. The rearrangement uses TRBV6-6 and TRBJ1-1, with D possibly being TRBD1 (5 bases). The receptor was isolated from a woman in her 30s in good health. CDR3 residues: CASSLTGQFEAFF. The DNA of the CDR3 is TGTGCCAGCAGTTTGACCGGACAATTTGAAGCTTTCTTT.